A single sample gave rise to the 6 T cell receptor beta chains below, sequenced in a study of T cell responses to AZD1222 COVID-19 vaccine. Repertoires were generated with immunoSEQ multiplex PCR, while TCRdb's copy carries only in-frame clones and drops some. The table lists about 85,000 clones, about 86% of them singletons. This specimen consisted of peripheral blood, obtained on day 0 of AZD1222 vaccination. Every receptor here comes from an adult in good health.

The chain is built from TRBV19 and TRBJ2-7, with 8 nucleotides matching TRBD2. Trimming removed 5 bases from V and 3 bases from J; junction bases left unmatched: 9. Germline CDR1 LNHDA, CDR2 SQIVND (reference sequence). The CDR3 runs to 15 residues. CDR3 sequence reads: CASSSRGAGDYEQYF. CDR3 nucleotide sequence: TGTGCCAGTAGTTCTCGGGGAGCGGGAGACTACGAGCAGTACTTC.

This clone was counted between two and nine times. The chain employs TRBV18 and TRBJ2-5; D is possibly TRBD2 (6 bases). There are 16 residues in the CDR3. Germline assignment: CDR1 KGHSH and CDR2 LQKENI. V was trimmed by 4 bases and J by 4 bases, leaving 19 bases between them. The CDR3 nucleotides are TGTGCCAGCTCACTCACGGGCCAGTCAGCGGGAGAGACCCAGTACTTC. Translation gives CASSLTGQSAGETQYF.

The CDR3 coding sequence is TGTGCCAGCAGCTCCGGACCGGGCTGGGGCACTGAAGCTTTCTTT. It translates to CASSSGPGWGTEAFF. The chain employs TRBV13 and TRBJ1-1, with unresolved D. Germline values: CDR1 PRHDT, CDR2 FYEKMQ (reference sequence). This CDR3 has 15 residues. Trimming removed 4 bases from V and 4 bases from J, with 16 bases in between.

The chain joins TRBV18 to TRBJ2-7; a weak D match, TRBD1 (6 bases). Germline V gene sequence: CDR1 KGHSH, CDR2 LQKENI. The CDR3 spans 15 residues. Deletions cut 0 bases from V and 6 bases from J, with 15 bases between. In nucleotides, the CDR3 is TGTGCCAGCTCACCACCGGTAGGGGGAAAGGGCGAGCAGTACTTC. Translated: CASSPPVGGKGEQYF.

The chain is built from TRBV19 and TRBJ2-2; 7 bases map to TRBD2. V gave up 1 base and J gave up 8 bases; unmatched junction bases: 7. This CDR3 has 15 amino acids. Germline V lookup: CDR1 LNHDA, CDR2 SQIVND (reference sequence). CDR3 sequence (DNA): TGTGCCAGTAGTATAGGCCTAGCGGTCGGTGGGGAGCTGTTTTTT. Protein: CASSIGLAVGGELFF.

The chain is built from TRBV24-1 and TRBJ2-5; 7 nucleotides agree with TRBD1. CDR3 length: 18 amino acids. CDR1 and CDR2 (germline): KGHDR, SFDVKD. V gave up 5 bases and J gave up 0 bases; unmatched junction bases: 14. The CDR3 DNA reads as TGTGCCACCAGTGTACACCCGGGACAGCCCCCCTACCAAGAGACCCAGTACTTC. Translated, it gives CATSVHPGQPPYQETQYF.